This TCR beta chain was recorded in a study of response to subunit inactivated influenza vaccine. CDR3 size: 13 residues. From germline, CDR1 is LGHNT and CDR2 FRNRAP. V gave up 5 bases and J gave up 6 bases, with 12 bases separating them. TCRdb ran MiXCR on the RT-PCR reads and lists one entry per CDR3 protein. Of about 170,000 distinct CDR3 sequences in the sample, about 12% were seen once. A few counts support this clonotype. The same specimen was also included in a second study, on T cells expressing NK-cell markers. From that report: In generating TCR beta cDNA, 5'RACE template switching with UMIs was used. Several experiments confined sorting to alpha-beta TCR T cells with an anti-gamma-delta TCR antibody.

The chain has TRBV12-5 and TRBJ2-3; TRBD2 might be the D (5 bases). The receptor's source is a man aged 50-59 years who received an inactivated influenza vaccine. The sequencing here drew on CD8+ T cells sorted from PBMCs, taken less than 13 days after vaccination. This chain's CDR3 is CASGARPGDTQYF. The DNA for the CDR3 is TGTGCTAGTGGTGCCCGGCCGGGGGATACGCAGTATTTT.